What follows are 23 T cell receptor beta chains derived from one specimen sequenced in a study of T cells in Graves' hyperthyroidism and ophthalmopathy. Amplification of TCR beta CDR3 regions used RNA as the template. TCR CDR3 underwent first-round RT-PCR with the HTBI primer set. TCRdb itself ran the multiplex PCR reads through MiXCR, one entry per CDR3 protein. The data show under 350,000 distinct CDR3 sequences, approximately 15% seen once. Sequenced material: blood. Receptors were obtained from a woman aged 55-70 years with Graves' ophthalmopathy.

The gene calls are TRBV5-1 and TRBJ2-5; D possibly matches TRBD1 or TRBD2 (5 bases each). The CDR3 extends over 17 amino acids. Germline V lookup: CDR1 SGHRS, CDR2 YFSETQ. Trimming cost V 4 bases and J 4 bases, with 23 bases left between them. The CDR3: CASSPTARGIFGETQYF. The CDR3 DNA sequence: TGCGCCAGCAGCCCGACAGCCCGGGGAATCTTTGGAGAGACCCAGTACTTC.

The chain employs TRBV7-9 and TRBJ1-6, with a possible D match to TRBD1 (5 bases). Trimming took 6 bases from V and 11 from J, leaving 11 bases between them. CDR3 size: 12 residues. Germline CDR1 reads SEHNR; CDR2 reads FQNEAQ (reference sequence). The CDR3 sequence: CASRGTSPPLHF. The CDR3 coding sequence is TGTGCCAGCAGAGGGACGTCGCCACCCCTCCACTTT.

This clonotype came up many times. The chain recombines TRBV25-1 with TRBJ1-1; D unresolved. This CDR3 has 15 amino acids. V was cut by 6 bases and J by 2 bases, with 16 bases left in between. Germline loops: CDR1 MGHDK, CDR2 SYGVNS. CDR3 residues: CASSDTTRHNTEAFF. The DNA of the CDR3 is TGTGCCAGCAGCGATACAACACGACATAACACTGAAGCTTTCTTT. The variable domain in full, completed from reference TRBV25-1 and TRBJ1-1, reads EADIYQTPRYLVIGTGKKITLECSQTMGHDKMYWYQQDPGMELHLIHYSYGVNSTEKGDLSSESTVSRIRTEHFPLTLESARPSHTSQYLCASSDTTRHNTEAFFGQGTRLTVV.

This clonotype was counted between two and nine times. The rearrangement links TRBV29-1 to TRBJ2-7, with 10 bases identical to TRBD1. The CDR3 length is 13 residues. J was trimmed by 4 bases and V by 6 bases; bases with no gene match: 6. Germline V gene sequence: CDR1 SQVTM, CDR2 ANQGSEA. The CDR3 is CSVWDRGGYEQYF. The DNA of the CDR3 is TGCAGCGTCTGGGACAGGGGCGGGTACGAGCAGTACTTC.

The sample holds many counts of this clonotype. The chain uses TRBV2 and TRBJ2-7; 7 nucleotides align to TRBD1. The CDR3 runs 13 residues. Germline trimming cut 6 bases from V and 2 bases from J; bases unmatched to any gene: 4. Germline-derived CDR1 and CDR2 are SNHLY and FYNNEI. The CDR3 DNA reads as TGTGCCAGCAGACCCGGGACAGCCTACGAGCAGTACTTC. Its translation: CASRPGTAYEQYF. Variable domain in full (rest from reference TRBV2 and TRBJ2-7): EPEVTQTPSHQVTQMGQEVILRCVPISNHLYFYWYRQILGQKVEFLVSFYNNEISEKSEIFDDQFSVERPDGSNFTLKIRSTKLEDSAMYFCASRPGTAYEQYFGPGTRLTVT.

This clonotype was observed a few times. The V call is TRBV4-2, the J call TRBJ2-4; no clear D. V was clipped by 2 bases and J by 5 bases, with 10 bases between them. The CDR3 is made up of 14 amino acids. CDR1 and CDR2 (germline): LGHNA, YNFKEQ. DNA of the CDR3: TGTGCCAGCAGCCAAAGAGGTACAGAAAACATTCAGTACTTC. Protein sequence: CASSQRGTENIQYF.

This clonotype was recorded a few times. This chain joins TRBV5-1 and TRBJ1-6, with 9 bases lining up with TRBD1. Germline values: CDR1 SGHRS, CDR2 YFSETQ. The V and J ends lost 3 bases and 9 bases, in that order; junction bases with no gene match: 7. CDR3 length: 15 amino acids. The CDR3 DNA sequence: TGCGCCAGCAGCTCGGCAGGGACAGGGTCTTCACCCCTCCACTTT. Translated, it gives CASSSAGTGSSPLHF. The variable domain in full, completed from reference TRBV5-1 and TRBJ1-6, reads KAGVTQTPRYLIKTRGQQVTLSCSPISGHRSVSWYQQTPGQGLQFLFEYFSETQRNKGNFPGRFSGRQFSNSRSEMNVSTLELGDSALYLCASSSAGTGSSPLHFGNGTRLTVT.

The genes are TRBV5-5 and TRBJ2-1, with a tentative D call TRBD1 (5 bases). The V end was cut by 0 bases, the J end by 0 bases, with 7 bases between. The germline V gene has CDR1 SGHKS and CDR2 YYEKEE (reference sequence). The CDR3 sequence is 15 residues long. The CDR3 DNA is TGTGCCAGCAGCTTGGACAGGTTCTCCTACAATGAGCAGTTCTTC. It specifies CASSLDRFSYNEQFF. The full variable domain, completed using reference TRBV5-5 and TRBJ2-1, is DAGVTQSPTHLIKTRGQQVTLRCSPISGHKSVSWYQQVLGQGPQFIFQYYEKEERGRGNFPDRFSARQFPNYSSELNVNALLLGDSALYLCASSLDRFSYNEQFFGPGTRLTVL.

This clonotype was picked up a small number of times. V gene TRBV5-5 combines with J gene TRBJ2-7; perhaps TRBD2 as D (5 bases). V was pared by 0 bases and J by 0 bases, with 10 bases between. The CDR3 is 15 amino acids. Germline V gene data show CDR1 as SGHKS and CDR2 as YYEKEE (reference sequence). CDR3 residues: CASSLEAAGSYEQYF. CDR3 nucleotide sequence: TGTGCCAGCAGCTTGGAGGCGGCGGGCTCCTACGAGCAGTACTTC.

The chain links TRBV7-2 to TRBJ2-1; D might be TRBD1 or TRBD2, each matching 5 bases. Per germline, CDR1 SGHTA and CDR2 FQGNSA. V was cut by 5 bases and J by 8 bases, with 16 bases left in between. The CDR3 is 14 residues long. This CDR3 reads CASSRLTGGDEQFF. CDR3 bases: TGTGCCAGCAGCCGTCTGACTGGGGGAGATGAGCAGTTCTTC.

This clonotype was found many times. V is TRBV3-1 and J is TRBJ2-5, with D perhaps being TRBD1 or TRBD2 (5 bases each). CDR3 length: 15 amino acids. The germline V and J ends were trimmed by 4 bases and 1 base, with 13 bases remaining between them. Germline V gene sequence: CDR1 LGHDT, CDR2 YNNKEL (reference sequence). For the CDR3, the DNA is TGTGCCAGCAGCCCGGCCGGGACCCTCCAAGAGACCCAGTACTTC. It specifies CASSPAGTLQETQYF.

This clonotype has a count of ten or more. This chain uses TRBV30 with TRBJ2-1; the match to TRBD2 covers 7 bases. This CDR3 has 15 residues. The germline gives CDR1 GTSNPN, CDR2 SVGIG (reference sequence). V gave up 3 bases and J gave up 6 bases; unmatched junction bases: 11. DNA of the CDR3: TGTGCCTGGAGATTGGGTCTCGGGAGGACCAATGAGCAGTTCTTC. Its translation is CAWRLGLGRTNEQFF. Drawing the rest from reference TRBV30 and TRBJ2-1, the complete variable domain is SQTIHQWPATLVQPVGSPLSLECTVEGTSNPNLYWYRQAAGRGLQLLFYSVGIGQISSEVPQNLSASRPQDRQFILSSKKLLLSDSGFYLCAWRLGLGRTNEQFFGPGTRLTVL.

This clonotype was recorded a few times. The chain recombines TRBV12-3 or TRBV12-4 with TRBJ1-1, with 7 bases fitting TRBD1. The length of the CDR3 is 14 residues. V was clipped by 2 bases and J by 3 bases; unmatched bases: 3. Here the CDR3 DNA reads TGTGCCAGCAGTTTAACAGGGGTGGACACTGAAGCTTTCTTT. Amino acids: CASSLTGVDTEAFF.

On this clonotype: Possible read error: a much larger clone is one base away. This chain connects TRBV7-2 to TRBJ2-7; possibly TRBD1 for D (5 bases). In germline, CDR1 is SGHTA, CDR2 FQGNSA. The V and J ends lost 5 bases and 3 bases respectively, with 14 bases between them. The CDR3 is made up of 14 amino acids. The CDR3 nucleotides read TGTGCCAGCAGCCAGGACAAGGATTACTACGAGCAGTACTTC. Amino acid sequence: CASSQDKDYYEQYF.

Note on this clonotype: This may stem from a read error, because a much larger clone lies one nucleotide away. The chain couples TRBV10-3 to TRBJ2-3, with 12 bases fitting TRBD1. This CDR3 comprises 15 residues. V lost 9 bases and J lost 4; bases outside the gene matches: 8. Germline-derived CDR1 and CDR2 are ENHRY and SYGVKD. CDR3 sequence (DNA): TGTGCCATAAGCCCCGGGACAGGGGGCTCAGATACGCAGTATTTT. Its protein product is CAISPGTGGSDTQYF.

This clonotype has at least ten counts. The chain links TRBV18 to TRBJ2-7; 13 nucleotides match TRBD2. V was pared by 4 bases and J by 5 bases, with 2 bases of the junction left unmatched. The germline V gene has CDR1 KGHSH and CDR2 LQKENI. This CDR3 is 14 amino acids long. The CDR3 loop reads CASSRTSGRDEQYF. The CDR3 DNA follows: TGTGCCAGCTCACGTACTAGCGGGAGGGACGAGCAGTACTTC.

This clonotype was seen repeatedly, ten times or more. CDR3 nucleotide sequence: TGTGCCAGCAGCTCAATCACTTCAGGGGGATGGTACGAGCAGTACTTC. Its translation is CASSSITSGGWYEQYF. The chain carries TRBV7-9 and TRBJ2-7; 7 bases are shared with TRBD1. Trimming removed 4 bases from V and 4 bases from J; junction bases left unmatched: 13. The CDR3 runs 16 residues. Germline assignment: CDR1 SEHNR and CDR2 FQNEAQ (reference sequence).

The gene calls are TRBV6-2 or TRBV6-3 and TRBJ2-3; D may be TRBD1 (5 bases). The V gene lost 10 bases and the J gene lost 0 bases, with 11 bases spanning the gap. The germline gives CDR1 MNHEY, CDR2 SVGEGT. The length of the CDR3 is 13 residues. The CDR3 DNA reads TGTGCCACCCGGACATCTAGCACAGATACGCAGTATTTT. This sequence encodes CATRTSSTDTQYF.

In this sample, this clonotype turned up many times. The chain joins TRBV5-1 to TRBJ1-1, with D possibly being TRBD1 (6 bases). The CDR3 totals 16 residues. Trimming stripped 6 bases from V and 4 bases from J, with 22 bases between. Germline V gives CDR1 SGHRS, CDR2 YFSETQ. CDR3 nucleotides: TGCGCCAGCAACCCAGGGGTTTCGTATACAGCCACTGAAGCTTTCTTT. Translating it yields CASNPGVSYTATEAFF.

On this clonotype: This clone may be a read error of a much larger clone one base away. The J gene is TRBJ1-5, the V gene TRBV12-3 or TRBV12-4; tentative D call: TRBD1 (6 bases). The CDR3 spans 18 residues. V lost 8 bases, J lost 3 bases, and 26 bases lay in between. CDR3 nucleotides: TGTGCCAGCCGGGGGCCGGGACAAACCTCGGAGGACAATCAGCCCCAGCATTTT. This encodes CASRGPGQTSEDNQPQHF.

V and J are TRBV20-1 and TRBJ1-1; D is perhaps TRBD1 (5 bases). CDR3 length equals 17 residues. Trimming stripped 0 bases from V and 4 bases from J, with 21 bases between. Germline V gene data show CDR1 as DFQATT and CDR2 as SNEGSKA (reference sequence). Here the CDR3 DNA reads TGCAGTGCTAGAGATTCCCGTCGGGGGGTAGAGGGCACTGAAGCTTTCTTT. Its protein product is CSARDSRRGVEGTEAFF.

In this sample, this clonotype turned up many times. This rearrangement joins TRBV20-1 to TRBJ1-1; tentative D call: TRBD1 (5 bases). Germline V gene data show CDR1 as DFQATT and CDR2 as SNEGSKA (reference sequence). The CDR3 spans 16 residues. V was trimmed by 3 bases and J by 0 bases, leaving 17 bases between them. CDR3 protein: CSARPPGGKMNTEAFF. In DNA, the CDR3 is TGCAGTGCTAGGCCCCCCGGGGGTAAGATGAACACTGAAGCTTTCTTT.

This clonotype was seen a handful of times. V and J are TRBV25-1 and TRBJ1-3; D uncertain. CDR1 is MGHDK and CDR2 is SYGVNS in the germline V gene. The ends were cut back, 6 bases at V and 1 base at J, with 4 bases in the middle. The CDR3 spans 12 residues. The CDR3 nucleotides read TGTGCCAGCAGGACTTCTGGAAACACCATATATTTT. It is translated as CASRTSGNTIYF.